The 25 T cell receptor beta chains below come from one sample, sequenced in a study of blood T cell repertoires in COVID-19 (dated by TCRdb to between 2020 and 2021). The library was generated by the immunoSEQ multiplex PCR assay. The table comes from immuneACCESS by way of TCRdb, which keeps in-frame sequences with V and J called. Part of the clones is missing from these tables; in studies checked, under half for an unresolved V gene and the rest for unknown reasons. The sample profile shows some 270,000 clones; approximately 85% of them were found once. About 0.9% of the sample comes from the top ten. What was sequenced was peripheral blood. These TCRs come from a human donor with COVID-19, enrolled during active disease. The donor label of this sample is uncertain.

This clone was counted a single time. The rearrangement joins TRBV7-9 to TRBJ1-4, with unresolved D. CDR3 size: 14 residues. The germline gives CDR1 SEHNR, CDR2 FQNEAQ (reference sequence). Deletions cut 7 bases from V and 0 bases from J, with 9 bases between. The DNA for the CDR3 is TGTGCCAGCACCAACAGTGCAACTAATGAAAAACTGTTTTTT. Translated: CASTNSATNEKLFF.

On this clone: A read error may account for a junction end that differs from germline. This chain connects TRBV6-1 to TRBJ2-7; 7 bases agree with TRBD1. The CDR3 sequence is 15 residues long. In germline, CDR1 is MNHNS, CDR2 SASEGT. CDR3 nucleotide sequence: TGTGCCAGCTGTGACACCGGGACAGTTGAATACGAGCAGTACTTC. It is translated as CASCDTGTVEYEQYF.

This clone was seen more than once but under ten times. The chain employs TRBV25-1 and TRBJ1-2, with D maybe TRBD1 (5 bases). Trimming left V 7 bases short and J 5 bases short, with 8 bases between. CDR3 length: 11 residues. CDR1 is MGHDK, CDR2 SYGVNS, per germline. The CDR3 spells CASMEGYGYTF. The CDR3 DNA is TGTGCCAGCATGGAGGGGTATGGCTACACCTTC.

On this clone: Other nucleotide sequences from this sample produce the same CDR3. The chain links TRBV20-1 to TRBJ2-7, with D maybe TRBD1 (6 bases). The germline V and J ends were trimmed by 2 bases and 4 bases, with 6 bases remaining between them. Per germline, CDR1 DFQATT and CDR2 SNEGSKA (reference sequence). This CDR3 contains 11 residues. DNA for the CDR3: TGCAGTGCTAGAACAGGGTACGAGCAGTACTTC. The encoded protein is CSARTGYEQYF.

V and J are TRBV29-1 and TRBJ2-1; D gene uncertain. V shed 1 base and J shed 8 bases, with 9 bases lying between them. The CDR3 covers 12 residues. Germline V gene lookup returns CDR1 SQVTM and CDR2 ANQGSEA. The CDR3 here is CSVEGAKDEQFF. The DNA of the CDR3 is TGCAGCGTTGAAGGGGCTAAAGATGAGCAGTTCTTC.

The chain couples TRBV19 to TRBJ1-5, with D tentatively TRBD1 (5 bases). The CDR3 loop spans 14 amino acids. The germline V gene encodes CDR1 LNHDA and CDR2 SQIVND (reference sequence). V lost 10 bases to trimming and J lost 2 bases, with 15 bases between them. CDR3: CATEGVGGNQPQHF. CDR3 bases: TGTGCCACTGAAGGGGTTGGAGGCAATCAGCCCCAGCATTTT.

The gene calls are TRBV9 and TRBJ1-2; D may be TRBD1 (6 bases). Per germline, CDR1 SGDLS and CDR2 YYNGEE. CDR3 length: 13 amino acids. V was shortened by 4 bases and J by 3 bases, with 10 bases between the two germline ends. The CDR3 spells CASSSQGYYGYTF. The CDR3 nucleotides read TGTGCCAGCAGCAGTCAGGGGTACTATGGCTACACCTTC.

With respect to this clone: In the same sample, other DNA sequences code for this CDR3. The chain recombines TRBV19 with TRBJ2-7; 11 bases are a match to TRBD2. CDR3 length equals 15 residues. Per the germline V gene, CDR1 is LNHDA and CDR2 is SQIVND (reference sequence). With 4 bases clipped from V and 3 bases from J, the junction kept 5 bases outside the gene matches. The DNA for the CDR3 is TGTGCCAGTAGTAGCGGGACTAGCGGTTTCTACGAGCAGTACTTC. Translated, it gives CASSSGTSGFYEQYF.

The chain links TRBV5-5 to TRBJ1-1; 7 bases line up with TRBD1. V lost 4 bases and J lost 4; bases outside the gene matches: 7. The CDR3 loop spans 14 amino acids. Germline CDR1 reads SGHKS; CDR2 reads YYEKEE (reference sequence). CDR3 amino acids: CASSLRTGLTEAFF. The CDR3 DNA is TGTGCCAGCAGCCTTAGGACAGGACTCACTGAAGCTTTCTTT.

The CDR3 loop is CASSLGLDLDTQYF. CDR3 bases: TGTGCCAGCAGTTTAGGACTAGATTTAGATACGCAGTATTTT. The chain couples TRBV28 to TRBJ2-3, with 7 bases matching TRBD2. This CDR3 has 14 residues. With 2 bases clipped from V and 5 bases from J, the junction kept 4 bases outside the gene matches. Per the germline V gene, CDR1 is MDHEN and CDR2 is SYDVKM.

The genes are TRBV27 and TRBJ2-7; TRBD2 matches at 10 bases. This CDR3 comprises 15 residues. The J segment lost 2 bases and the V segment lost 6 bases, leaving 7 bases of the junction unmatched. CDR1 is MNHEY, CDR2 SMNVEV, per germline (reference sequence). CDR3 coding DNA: TGTGCCAGCAGGCCGGGACTAGCGCTTACCTACGAGCAGTACTTC. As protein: CASRPGLALTYEQYF.

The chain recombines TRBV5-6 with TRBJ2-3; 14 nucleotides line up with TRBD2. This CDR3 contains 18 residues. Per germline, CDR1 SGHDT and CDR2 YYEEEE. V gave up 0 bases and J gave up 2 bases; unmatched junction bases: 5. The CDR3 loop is CASSLAGTSGRSTDTQYF. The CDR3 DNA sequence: TGTGCCAGCAGCTTGGCGGGGACTAGCGGGAGATCCACAGATACGCAGTATTTT.

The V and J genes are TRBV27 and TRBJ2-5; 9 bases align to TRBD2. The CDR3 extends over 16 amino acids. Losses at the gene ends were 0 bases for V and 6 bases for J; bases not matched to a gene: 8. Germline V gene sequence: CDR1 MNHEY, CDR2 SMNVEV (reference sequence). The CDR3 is CASSLSPSGIRQTQYF. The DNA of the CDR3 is TGTGCCAGCAGTTTATCACCTAGCGGGATACGACAGACCCAGTACTTC.

DNA of the CDR3: TGTGCCAGTAGTAGCCCACGAGTAGCGGGAGCCTTTCGGAGAGAGACCCAGTACTTC. This encodes CASSSPRVAGAFRRETQYF. V gene TRBV19 combines with J gene TRBJ2-5, with 9 bases lining up with TRBD2. The J segment lost 4 bases and the V segment lost 4 bases, leaving 19 bases of the junction unmatched. Germline CDR1 reads LNHDA; CDR2 reads SQIVND (reference sequence). This CDR3 has 19 residues. The full variable domain, completed using reference TRBV19 and TRBJ2-5, is DGGITQSPKYLFRKEGQNVTLSCEQNLNHDAMYWYRQDPGQGLRLIYYSQIVNDFQKGDIAEGYSVSREKKESFPLTVTSAQKNPTAFYLCASSSPRVAGAFRRETQYFGPGTRLLVL.

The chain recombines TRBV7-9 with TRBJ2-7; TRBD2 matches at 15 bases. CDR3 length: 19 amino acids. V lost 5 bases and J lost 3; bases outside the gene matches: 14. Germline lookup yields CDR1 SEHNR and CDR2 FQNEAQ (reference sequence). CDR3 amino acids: CASSPYRTSGRAGVYEQYF. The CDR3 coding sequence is TGTGCCAGCAGCCCCTATAGGACTAGCGGGAGGGCAGGTGTCTACGAGCAGTACTTC.

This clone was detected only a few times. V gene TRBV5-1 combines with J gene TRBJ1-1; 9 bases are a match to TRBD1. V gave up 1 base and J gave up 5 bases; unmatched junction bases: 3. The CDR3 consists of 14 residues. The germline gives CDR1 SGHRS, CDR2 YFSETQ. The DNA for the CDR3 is TGCGCCAGCAGCTTGACAGGGGGCGCGACTGAAGCTTTCTTT. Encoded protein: CASSLTGGATEAFF.

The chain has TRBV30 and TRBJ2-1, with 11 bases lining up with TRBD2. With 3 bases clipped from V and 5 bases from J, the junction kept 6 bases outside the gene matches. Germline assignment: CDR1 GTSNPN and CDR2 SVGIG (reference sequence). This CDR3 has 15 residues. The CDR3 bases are TGTGCCTGGAGGGTTCCGGGACTAGCGGACAATGAGCAGTTCTTC. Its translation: CAWRVPGLADNEQFF.

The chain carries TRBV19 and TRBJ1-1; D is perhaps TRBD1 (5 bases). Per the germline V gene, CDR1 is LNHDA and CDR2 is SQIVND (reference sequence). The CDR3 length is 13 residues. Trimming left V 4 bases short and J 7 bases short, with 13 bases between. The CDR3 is CASSTNRQFEAFF. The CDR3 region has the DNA TGTGCCAGTAGTACCAATCGACAGTTTGAAGCTTTCTTT.

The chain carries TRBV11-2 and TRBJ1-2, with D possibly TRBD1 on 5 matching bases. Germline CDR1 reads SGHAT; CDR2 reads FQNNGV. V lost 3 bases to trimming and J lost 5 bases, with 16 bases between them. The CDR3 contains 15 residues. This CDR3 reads CASSFSSTGTYGYTF. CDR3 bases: TGTGCCAGCAGCTTTTCTTCAACCGGGACTTATGGCTACACCTTC.

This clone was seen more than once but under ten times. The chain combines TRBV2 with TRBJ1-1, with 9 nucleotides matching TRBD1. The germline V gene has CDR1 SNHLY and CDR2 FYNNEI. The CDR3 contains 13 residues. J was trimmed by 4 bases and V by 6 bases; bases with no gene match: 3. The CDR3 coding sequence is TGTGCCAGCAGAGTGACAGGGGGCACTGAAGCTTTCTTT. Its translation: CASRVTGGTEAFF.

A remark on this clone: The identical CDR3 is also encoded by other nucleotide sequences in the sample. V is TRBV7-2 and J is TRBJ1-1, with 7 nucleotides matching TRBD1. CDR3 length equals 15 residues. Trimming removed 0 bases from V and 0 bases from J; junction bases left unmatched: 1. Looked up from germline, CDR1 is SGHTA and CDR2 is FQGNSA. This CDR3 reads CASSLAGGLNTEAFF. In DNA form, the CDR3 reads TGTGCCAGCAGCTTAGCAGGGGGCCTGAACACTGAAGCTTTCTTT.

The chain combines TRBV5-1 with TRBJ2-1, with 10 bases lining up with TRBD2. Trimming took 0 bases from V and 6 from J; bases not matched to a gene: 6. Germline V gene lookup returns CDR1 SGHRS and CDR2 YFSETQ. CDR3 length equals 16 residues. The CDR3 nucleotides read TGCGCCAGCAGCTTGGGACCTAGCGGGAGTATCAATGAGCAGTTCTTC. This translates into CASSLGPSGSINEQFF.

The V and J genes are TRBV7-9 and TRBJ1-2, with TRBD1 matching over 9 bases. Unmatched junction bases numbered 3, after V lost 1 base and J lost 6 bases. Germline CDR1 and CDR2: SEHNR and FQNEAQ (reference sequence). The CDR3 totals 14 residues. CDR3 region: CASSLGTGADGYTF. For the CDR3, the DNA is TGTGCCAGCAGCTTAGGGACAGGGGCTGATGGCTACACCTTC.

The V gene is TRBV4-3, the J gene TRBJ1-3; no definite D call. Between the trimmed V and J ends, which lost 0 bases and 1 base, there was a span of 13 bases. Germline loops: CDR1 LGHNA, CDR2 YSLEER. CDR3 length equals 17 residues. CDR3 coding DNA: TGCGCCAGCAGCCAAGATGGGAGGGAATGGTCTGGAAACACCATATATTTT. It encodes CASSQDGREWSGNTIYF.

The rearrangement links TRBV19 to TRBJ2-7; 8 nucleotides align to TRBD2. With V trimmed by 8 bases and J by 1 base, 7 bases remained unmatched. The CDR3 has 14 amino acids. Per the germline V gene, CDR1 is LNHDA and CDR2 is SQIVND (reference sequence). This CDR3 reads CASAPGLGSYEQYF. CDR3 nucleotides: TGTGCCAGTGCCCCGGGACTAGGGTCCTACGAGCAGTACTTC.